Reported below is one T cell receptor beta chain. The antigen remains unidentified. The data are from a study of monozygotic twins with cystic fibrosis. Repertoires were generated with immunoSEQ multiplex PCR, while TCRdb's copy carries only in-frame clones and drops some. The data show roughly 7,900 clones, with 94% seen just once and around 0.58% held by the top ten. Study-level results: Co-twins had the most similar V usage for 13 of 16 pairs, J for 8. In this small cohort, shared CDR3 numbers showed no association with age, concordance or disease severity. Monozygotic CF twin pairs shared significantly more nucleotide-identical clonotypes than unrelated CF individuals did. Median Simpson clonality of approximately 0.0091 suggested naive T cells predominated.

Trimming removed 3 bases from V and 3 bases from J; junction bases left unmatched: 1. The germline V gene has CDR1 MNHNY and CDR2 SVGAGI (reference sequence). This CDR3 is 15 amino acids long. The sequence derives from a boy between 2 and 10 years old with cystic fibrosis. This chain uses TRBV6-6 with TRBJ2-3, with 12 bases aligning to TRBD2. The specimen was blood. CDR3 region: CASSYGLAGTDTQYF. The CDR3 nucleotides are TGTGCCAGCAGTTATGGACTAGCGGGAACAGATACGCAGTATTTT.